This T cell receptor (beta chain) was documented in a study of early T cells in non-severe SARS-CoV-2 infection. This clonotype was seen at least ten times. Antigen unknown. A single record per CDR3 protein comes from TCRdb applying MiXCR to the 5' RACE reads. The sample holds roughly 80,000 distinct CDR3 sequences, approximately 10% seen once. The CDR3 is 13 residues long. Germline V gene lookup returns CDR1 LGHDT and CDR2 YNNKEL (reference sequence). Between the trimmed V and J ends, which lost 8 bases and 5 bases, there was a span of 15 bases. General study points: Lookups in VDJdb leaned toward anti-spike CD8 responses and missed private and CD4 specificities.

The source of this sequence is an adult who was a healthcare worker with PCR-confirmed SARS-CoV-2 infection or an uninfected control (not recorded which). The chain joins TRBV3-1 to TRBJ2-5, with D perhaps TRBD1 (5 bases). Sequencing was performed on whole blood, taken at baseline. The CDR3 region is CASGWGVSETQYF. The CDR3 DNA sequence: TGTGCCAGCGGGTGGGGCGTCTCGGAGACCCAGTACTTC.